Listed here are 3 T cell receptor beta chains from one sample, sequenced in a study of vaccination effects on CD4 cells after COVID-19. These receptors' targets are unknown. When around nine days of culture had elapsed, CD4+ T cells were isolated. Each participant was given two doses of one vaccine (BNT162b2 or mRNA-1273). The assay was immunoSEQ multiplex PCR, and TCRdb's table has in-frame clones only and misses some. The table lists around 62,000 clones, about 67% of them singletons. The sequences come from CD4+ T cells from PBMCs cultured without peptide, collected after COVID-19 vaccination. These receptors came from a human donor who received a COVID-19 vaccine.

The rearrangement links TRBV6-6 to TRBJ2-3; D gene uncertain. Per the germline V gene, CDR1 is MNHNY and CDR2 is SVGAGI (reference sequence). V dropped 6 bases and J dropped 0 bases, with 7 bases sitting between them. The CDR3 length is 13 residues. The CDR3: CASRLDSTDTQYF. The CDR3 nucleotides read TGTGCCAGCAGGCTCGACAGCACAGATACGCAGTATTTT.

This chain connects TRBV4-3 to TRBJ1-4; 9 bases align to TRBD1. The germline gives CDR1 LGHNA, CDR2 YSLEER. The V gene end was trimmed by 0 bases and the J gene end by 6 bases; junction bases not matched to a gene: 5. This CDR3 comprises 16 residues. CDR3 nucleotide sequence: TGCGCCAGCAGCCAAGATCGGGGACAGGGTTATGAAAAACTGTTTTTT. Encoded protein: CASSQDRGQGYEKLFF.

This rearrangement joins TRBV7-2 to TRBJ1-5; D unclear. The V gene's germline CDR1 is SGHTA and CDR2 FQGNSA. This CDR3 spans 13 amino acids. Deletions cut 3 bases from V and 6 bases from J, with 9 bases between. The CDR3 nucleotides read TGTGCCAGCAGCTTTTCAGTGAGTCAGCCCCAGCATTTT. Protein sequence: CASSFSVSQPQHF.